This is a list of T cell receptor beta chains from one sample in a study of T-cell memory formation after mild COVID-19. TCRdb reprocessed the 5' RACE reads with MiXCR, giving one entry per CDR3 protein. The sample has 70,000 to 100,000 distinct CDR3 sequences, less than 15% seen once; the top ten hold roughly a quarter. Source material: PBMCs or a T cell subset sorted from them (not recorded which). The receptors derive from an adult woman who had mild COVID-19 (a few samples of this study predate the infection). Cell type and time point are not known. The CDR3 runs from the conserved cysteine through the conserved F or W. Rows may omit the clone size; those that give it use once, few, many or a size class.

17,TRBJ2-2,many,TRBV24-1,CATSLPPSGGYTGELFF
17,TRBJ2-1,NA,TRBV29-1,CSVERLAGGPRYNEQFF
15,TRBJ2-7,NA,TRBV9,CASSGDRGNPYEQYF
12,TRBJ1-2,few,TRBV12-3/TRBV12-4,CASSTASYGYTF
14,TRBJ2-7,NA,TRBV3-1,CASSSGTGTSEQYF
16,TRBJ1-1,NA,TRBV12-3/TRBV12-4,CASSHDSRLWNTEAFF
17,TRBJ2-6,NA,TRBV5-1,CASSLDSGDSGANVLTF
14,TRBJ2-2,once,TRBV7-9,CASKGKVDTGELFF
14,TRBJ1-1,NA,TRBV30,CAWRTRQGNTEAFF
13,TRBJ2-1,many,TRBV5-5,CASSVGLRNEQFF
12,TRBJ2-1,few,TRBV5-1,CASSPSLDEQFF
13,TRBJ2-2,few,TRBV7-9,CASRFPAAGELFF
15,TRBJ2-1,few,TRBV19,CASSTDTSSYNEQFF
14,TRBJ2-7,NA,TRBV27,CASSPGTEGGGEYF
14,TRBJ2-5,NA,TRBV20-1,CSARDAGVQETQYF
17,TRBJ2-5,few,TRBV12-5,CASGWGLAGLEMETQYF
17,TRBJ2-1,few,TRBV19,CASSQGQGLVSYNEQFF
14,TRBJ1-2,NA,TRBV20-1,CSDTTDRGSLGYTF
15,TRBJ2-7,few,TRBV11-2,CASSFAGTHSYEQYF
18,TRBJ1-6,once,TRBV7-2,CASSFGVWGAANNSPLHF
15,TRBJ2-1,few,TRBV7-9,CASSSGLSSYNEQFF
17,TRBJ2-2,few,TRBV5-8,CASSLYVSSGNTGELFF
13,TRBJ1-5,NA,TRBV4-1,CASSQAPGQPQHF
14,TRBJ2-7,few,TRBV19,CASSERTGSHEQYF
15,TRBJ1-3,NA,TRBV5-1,CASSLGQGAGNTIYF
16,TRBJ2-3,few,TRBV9,CASSVRLAGGPDTQYF
14,TRBJ2-5,few,TRBV24-1,CATSGRVSGETQYF
15,TRBJ1-4,NA,TRBV5-6,CASSLSTGPGEKLFF
17,TRBJ2-3,few,TRBV11-2,CASSLAGVWKSTDTQYF
16,TRBJ1-4,few,TRBV4-1,CASSQGPRVRGEKLFF
17,TRBJ2-5,NA,TRBV7-9,CASSSLPLLGLRETQYF
16,TRBJ2-5,few,TRBV9,CASSVRAGASQETQYF
16,TRBJ2-3,NA,TRBV5-6,CASSSLAGGGTDTQYF
16,TRBJ2-3,NA,TRBV7-6,CASSPRPGGSTDTQYF
12,TRBJ2-5,few,TRBV12-3/TRBV12-4,CASEYRGETQYF